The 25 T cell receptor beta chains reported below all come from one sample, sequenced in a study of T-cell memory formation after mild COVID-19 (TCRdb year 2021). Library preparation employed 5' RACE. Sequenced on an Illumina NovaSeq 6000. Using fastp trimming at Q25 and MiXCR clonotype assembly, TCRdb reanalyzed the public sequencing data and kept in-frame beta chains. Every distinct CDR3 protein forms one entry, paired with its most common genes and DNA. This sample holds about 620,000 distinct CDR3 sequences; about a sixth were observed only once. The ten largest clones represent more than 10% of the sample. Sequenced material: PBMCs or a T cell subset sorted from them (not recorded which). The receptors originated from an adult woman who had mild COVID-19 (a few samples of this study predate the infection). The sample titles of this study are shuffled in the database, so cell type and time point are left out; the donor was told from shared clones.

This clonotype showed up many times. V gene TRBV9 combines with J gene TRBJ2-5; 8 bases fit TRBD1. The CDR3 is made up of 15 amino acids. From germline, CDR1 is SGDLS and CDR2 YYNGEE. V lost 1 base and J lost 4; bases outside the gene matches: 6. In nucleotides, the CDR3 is TGTGCCAGCAGCGTACAGGCAGGGGGCGGAGAGACCCAGTACTTC. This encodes CASSVQAGGGETQYF.

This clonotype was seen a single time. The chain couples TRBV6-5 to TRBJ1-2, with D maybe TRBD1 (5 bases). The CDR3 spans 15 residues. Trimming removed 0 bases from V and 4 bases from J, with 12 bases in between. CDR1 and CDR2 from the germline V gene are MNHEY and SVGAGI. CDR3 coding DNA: TGTGCCAGCAGTTACTCGGGGGGGGATAGCTATGGCTACACCTTC. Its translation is CASSYSGGDSYGYTF.

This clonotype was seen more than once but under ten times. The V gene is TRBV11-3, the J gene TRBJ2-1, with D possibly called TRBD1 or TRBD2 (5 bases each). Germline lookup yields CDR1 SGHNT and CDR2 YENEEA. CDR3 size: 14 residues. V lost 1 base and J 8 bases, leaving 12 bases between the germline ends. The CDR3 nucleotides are TGTGCCAGCAGCTTAGCTTGGGGGAGTGATGAGCAGTTCTTC. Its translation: CASSLAWGSDEQFF.

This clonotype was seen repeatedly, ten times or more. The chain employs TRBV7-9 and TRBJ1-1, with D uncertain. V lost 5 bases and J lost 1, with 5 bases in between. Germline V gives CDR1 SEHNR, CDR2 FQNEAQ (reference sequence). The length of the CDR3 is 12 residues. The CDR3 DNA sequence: TGTGCCAGCAGCGAGGGGAACACTGAAGCTTTCTTT. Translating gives CASSEGNTEAFF.

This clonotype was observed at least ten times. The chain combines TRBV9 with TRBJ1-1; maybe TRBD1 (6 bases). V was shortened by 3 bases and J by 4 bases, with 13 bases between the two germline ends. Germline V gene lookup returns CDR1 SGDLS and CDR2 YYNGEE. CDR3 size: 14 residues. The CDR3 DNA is TGTGCCAGCAGCGCGGACAGTCAATCCACTGAAGCTTTCTTT. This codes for CASSADSQSTEAFF.

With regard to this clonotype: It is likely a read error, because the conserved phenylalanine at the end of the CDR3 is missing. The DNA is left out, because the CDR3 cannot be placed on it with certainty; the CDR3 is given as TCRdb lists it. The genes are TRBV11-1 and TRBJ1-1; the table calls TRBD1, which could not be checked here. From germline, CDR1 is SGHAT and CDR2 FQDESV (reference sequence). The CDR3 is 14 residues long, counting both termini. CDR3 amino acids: CASSSRDTNTEAYP.

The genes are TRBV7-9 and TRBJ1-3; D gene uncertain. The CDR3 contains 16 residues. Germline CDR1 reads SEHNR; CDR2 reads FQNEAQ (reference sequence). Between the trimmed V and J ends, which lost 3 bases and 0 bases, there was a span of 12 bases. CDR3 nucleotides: TGTGCCAGCAGCTTTGATTCTTCAGCCTCTGGAAACACCATATATTTT. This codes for CASSFDSSASGNTIYF.

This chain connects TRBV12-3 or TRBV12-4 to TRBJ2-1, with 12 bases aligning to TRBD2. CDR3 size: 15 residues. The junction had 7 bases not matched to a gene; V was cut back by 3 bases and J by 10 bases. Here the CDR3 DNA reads TGTGCCAGCAGTTTTGAGCTAGCGGGAGGGTACGAGCAGTTCTTC. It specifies CASSFELAGGYEQFF.

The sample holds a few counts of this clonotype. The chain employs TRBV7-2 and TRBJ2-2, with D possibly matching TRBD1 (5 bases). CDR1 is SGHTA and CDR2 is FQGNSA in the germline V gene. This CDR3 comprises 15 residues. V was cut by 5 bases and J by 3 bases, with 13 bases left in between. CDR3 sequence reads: CASSPQDGDTGELFF. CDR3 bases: TGTGCCAGCAGCCCACAGGACGGAGACACCGGGGAGCTGTTTTTT.

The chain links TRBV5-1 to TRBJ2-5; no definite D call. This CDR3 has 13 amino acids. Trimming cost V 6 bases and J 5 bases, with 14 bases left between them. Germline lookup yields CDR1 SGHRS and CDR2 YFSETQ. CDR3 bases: TGCGCCAGCACGGTGGGGTCGGGTGAGACCCAGTACTTC. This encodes CASTVGSGETQYF.

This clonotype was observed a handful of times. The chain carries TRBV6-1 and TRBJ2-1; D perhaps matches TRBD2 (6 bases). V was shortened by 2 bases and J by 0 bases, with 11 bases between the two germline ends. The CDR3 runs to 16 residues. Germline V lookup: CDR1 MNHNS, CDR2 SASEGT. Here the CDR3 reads CASSELASSSYNEQFF. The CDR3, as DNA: TGTGCCAGCAGTGAACTAGCGTCGAGCTCCTACAATGAGCAGTTCTTC.

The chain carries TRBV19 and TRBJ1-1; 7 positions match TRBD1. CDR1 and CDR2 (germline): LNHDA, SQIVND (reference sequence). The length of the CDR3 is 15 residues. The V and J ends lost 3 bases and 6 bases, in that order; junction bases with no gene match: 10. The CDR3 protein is CASSMGTLTGPEAFF. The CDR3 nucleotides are TGTGCCAGTAGTATGGGGACCCTGACAGGGCCTGAAGCTTTCTTT.

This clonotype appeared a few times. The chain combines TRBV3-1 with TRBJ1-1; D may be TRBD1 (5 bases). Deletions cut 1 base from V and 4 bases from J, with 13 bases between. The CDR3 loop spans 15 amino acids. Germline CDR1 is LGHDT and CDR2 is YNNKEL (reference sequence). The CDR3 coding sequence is TGTGCCAGCAGCCAAGCCAGGGTTTGGAGCACTGAAGCTTTCTTT. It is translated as CASSQARVWSTEAFF.

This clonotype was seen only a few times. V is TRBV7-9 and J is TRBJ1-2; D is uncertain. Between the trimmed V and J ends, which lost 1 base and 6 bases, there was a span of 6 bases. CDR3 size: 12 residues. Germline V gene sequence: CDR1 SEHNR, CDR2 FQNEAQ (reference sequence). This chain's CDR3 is CASSLGTDGYTF. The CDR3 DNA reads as TGTGCCAGCAGCTTAGGGACTGATGGCTACACCTTC.

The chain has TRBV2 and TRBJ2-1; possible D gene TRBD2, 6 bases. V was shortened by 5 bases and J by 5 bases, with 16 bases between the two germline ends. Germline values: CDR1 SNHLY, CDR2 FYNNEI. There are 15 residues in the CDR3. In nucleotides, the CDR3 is TGTGCCAGCAGTAGCGACTGGCGGAGGGACAATGAGCAGTTCTTC. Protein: CASSSDWRRDNEQFF.

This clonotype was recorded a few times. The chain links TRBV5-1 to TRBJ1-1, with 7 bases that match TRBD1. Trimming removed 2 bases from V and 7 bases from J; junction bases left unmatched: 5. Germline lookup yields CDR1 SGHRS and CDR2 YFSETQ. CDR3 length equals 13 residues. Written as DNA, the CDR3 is TGCGCCAGCAGCTTAGGACAGGCTTATGAAGCTTTCTTT. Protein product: CASSLGQAYEAFF.

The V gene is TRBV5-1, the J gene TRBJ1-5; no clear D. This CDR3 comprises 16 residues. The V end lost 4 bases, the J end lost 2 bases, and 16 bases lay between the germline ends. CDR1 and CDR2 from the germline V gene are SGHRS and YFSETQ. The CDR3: CASSQRPADGNQPQHF. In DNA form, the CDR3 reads TGCGCCAGCAGCCAACGGCCCGCAGATGGCAATCAGCCCCAGCATTTT.

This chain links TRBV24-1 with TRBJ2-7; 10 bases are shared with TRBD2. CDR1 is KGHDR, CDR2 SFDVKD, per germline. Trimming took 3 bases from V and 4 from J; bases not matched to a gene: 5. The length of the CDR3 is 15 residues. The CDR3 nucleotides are TGTGCCACCAGTGATGGAGCGGGAGGGCCTTACGAGCAGTACTTC. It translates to CATSDGAGGPYEQYF.

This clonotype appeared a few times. The CDR3 here is CSARGTSGRLAETQYF. The DNA for the CDR3 is TGCAGTGCTAGGGGGACTAGCGGGAGATTAGCAGAGACCCAGTACTTC. This chain connects TRBV20-1 to TRBJ2-5, with 14 bases aligning to TRBD2. Germline V lookup: CDR1 DFQATT, CDR2 SNEGSKA (reference sequence). The CDR3 is made up of 16 amino acids. V trimming: 3 bases; J trimming: 4 bases; junction bases outside the gene matches: 7.

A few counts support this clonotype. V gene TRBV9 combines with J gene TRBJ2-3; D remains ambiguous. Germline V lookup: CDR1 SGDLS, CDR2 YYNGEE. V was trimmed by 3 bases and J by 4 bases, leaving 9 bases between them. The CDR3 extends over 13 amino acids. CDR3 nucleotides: TGTGCCAGCAGCGGGCGACTTGCAGATACGCAGTATTTT. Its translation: CASSGRLADTQYF. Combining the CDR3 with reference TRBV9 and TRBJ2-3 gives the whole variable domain DSGVTQTPKHLITATGQRVTLRCSPRSGDLSVYWYQQSLDQGLQFLIQYYNGEERAKGNILERFSAQQFPDLHSELNLSSLELGDSALYFCASSGRLADTQYFGPGTRLTVL.

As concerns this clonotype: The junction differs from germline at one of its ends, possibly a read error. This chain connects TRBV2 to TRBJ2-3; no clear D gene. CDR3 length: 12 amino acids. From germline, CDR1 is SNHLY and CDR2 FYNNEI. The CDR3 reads CASREDLNTQYF. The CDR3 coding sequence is TGTGCCAGCAGGGAAGACCTAAATACGCAGTATTTT.

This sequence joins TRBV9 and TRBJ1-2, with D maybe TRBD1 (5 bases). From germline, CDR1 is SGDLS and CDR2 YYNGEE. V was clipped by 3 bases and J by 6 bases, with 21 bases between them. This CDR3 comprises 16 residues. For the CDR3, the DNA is TGTGCCAGCAGCGCCGGGACCTACCCGGGGAATGATGGCTACACCTTC. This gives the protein CASSAGTYPGNDGYTF.

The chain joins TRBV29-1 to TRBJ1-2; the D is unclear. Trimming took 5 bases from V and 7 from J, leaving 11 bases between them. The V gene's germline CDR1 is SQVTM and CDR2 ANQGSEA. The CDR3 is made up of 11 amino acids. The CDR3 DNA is TGCAGCGTTAGAACAAGCCTTGGCTACACCTTC. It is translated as CSVRTSLGYTF.

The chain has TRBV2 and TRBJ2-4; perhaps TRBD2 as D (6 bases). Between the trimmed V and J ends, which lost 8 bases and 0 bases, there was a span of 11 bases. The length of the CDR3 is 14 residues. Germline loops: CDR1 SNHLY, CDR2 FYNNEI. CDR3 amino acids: CASATGLAKNIQYF. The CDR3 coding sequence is TGTGCCAGCGCGACGGGACTAGCCAAAAACATTCAGTACTTC.

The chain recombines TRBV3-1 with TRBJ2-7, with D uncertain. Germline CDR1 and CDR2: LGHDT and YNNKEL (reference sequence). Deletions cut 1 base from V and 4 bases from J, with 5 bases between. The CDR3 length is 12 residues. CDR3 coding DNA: TGTGCCAGCAGCCAAGGGTGGTACGAGCAGTACTTC. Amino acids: CASSQGWYEQYF.